The T cell receptor (beta chain) under discussion was sequenced for a study of blood T cell repertoires in COVID-19. Study-level information: The United States, Italy and Spain supplied acute and convalescent COVID-19 samples. The analysed material was cDNA or gDNA that came from T cells, B-cell-depleted T cells, or PBMCs.

CDR1 and CDR2 from the germline V gene are MNHEY and SMNVEV (reference sequence). Trimming cost V 0 bases and J 0 bases, with 9 bases left between them. The CDR3 totals 17 residues. Original processing methods: For nucleated cells, counts were estimated from reference gene primer amplification. TCRdb's table, derived via immunoSEQ multiplex PCR, lists solely in-frame clones and lacks some. For V, J and clone size, that table is used; D and trimming come from the DNA. This sample has some 74,000 clones, with 65% to 85% found just once. Source material: peripheral blood. The gene calls are TRBV27 and TRBJ1-6; D is ambiguous. The TCR sequence derives from a woman aged 80 or over with active or convalescent COVID-19. The CDR3 DNA reads TGTGCCAGCAGTTTATCGTCCCCGAGCTCCTATAATTCACCCCTCCACTTT. This gives the protein CASSLSSPSSYNSPLHF.